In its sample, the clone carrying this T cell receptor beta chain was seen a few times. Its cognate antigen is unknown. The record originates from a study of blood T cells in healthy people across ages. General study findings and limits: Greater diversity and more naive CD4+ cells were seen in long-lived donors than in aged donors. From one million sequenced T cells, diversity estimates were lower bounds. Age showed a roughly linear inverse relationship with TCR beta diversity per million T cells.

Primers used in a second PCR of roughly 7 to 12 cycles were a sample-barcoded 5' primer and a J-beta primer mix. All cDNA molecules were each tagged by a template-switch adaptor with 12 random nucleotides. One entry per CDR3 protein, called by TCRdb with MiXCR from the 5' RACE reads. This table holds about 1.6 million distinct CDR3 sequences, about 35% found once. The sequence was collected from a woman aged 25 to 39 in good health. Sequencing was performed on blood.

The CDR3 region has the DNA TGCAGTGCTAGAGTCGGTAGCTTGGGCGAGCAGTACTTC. It encodes CSARVGSLGEQYF. The V gene is TRBV20-1, the J gene TRBJ2-7; D gene uncertain. V lost 1 base and J lost 6, with 13 bases in between. This CDR3 has 13 residues. The V gene's germline CDR1 is DFQATT and CDR2 SNEGSKA (reference sequence).